This T cell receptor (beta chain) was observed in a study of shared clonotypes between healthy human individuals. Whole-study context: Sampling drew on donors who were a couple of women and a few men aged 18 to 49. Study-wide points: Sharing across four donors was highest in naive CD4 (roughly 5%) and lowest in memory CD8 (around 0.4%). Sequencing depth was a factor that was expected to affect clonotype sharing among donors.

Once extracted for a subset, genomic DNA was divided evenly among several immunoSEQ plates. The repertoire was sequenced with immunoSEQ multiplex PCR; TCRdb's copy has only in-frame clones and lacks some. The data contain millions of clones, around 94% of them singletons. The CDR3 is 15 amino acids. Germline CDR1 reads SGHRS; CDR2 reads YFSETQ. Unmatched junction bases numbered 11, after V lost 3 bases and J lost 10 bases. As to this clone: Its cognate antigen is unknown.

The receptor comes from a man aged 18-30 years in good health. The sequenced sample consisted of naive CD4+ T cells sorted from blood. The subset denotes: CD45RA+ positively selected. This chain joins TRBV5-1 and TRBJ2-5, with 11 bases identical to TRBD2. CDR3 sequence (DNA): TGCGCCAGCAGCTCCCAAACTAGCGGGGGCGATCTCCAGTACTTC. Translation: CASSSQTSGGDLQYF.